This T cell receptor (beta chain) is drawn from a study of blood T cell repertoires in COVID-19. Across the whole study: Acute and convalescent COVID-19 samples came from the United States, Italy and Spain. Sources were T cells, B-cell-depleted T cells, or PBMCs; the material itself was cDNA or gDNA.

CDR1 is SGHTA, CDR2 FQGTGA, per germline. This CDR3 region has 16 residues. Trimming cost V 2 bases and J 6 bases; bases outside gene matches: 7. As regards this clone: A far larger clone differs by one base, so this is likely a read error. The same CDR3 can be traced to other DNA sequences in this sample.

Original processing methods: Using reference gene primer amplification, nucleated cell counts were estimated. Sequenced by immunoSEQ multiplex PCR; TCRdb stores in-frame clones only, minus some. The DNA gave D and trimming, while V, J and clone size come from that table. The sample consists of around 20,000 clones, 65% to 90% of them appearing once. The sequencing sample was made of peripheral blood. This rearrangement joins TRBV7-3 to TRBJ2-1; TRBD2 aligns across 10 bases. The receptor's source is a man older than 75 with acute or convalescent COVID-19. CDR3 loop: CASSLRSGGASNEQFF. The CDR3 region has the DNA TGTGCCAGCAGCTTACGGAGCGGGGGGGCCAGCAATGAGCAGTTCTTC.